Listed here are 3 T cell receptor beta chains from one sample, sequenced in a study of post-analysis software for immune sequencing data. Prepared libraries of TCR beta cDNA carried unique molecular identifiers. TCRdb re-called the PCR reads with MiXCR, one entry per CDR3 protein. Seen here are about 160,000 distinct CDR3 sequences, about 37% observed once, and the top ten hold approximately 30%. Sequenced material: blood, taken after autologous hematopoietic stem cell transplantation. The receptor set was obtained from a girl aged 10 to 17 with multiple sclerosis.

Turning to this clonotype: No DNA is shown, since the ends of the CDR3 on it are uncertain; the CDR3 is the one TCRdb lists. This chain uses TRBV15 with TRBJ2-5; no DNA check was done on the table's D call, TRBD1. Germline V gives CDR1 LNHNV, CDR2 YYDKDF (reference sequence). From its first to its last residue, the CDR3 has 20 amino acids. CDR3 sequence: CATSPVAGEGEYFGAGTQYF.

A word on this clonotype: It is likely a read error, because the conserved phenylalanine at the end of the CDR3 is missing. V usage is TRBV14 and J usage is TRBJ2-3; D is unclear. Germline V CDR1 and CDR2: SGHDN, FVKESK. The CDR3 contains 12 residues. CDR3 loop: CASSQVPDTQYI. Written as DNA, the CDR3 is TGCGCCAGCAGCCAAGTCCCGGATACGCAGTATATT.

This clonotype was counted only a few times. This chain joins TRBV4-1 and TRBJ2-7, with D perhaps TRBD2 (5 bases). This CDR3 comprises 15 residues. Germline CDR1 and CDR2: MGHRA and YSYEKL. V lost 0 bases and J 4 bases, leaving 13 bases between the germline ends. CDR3: CASSQERASRYEQYF. In DNA form, the CDR3 reads TGCGCCAGCAGCCAAGAGAGGGCTAGCAGATACGAGCAGTACTTC.